The T cell receptor beta chain under discussion was sequenced for a study of cytomegalovirus exposure and HLA in healthy donors (dated by TCRdb to about 2017). Turning to the overall study: An earlier analysis of approximately 600 of the donors reported about 250 Gb of sequence data and 117 million unique TCR beta sequences from approximately 180 million T cells. About 280 gigabases of sequencing data and around 80 million unique TCR sequences made up an early release that covered 500 to 700 HLA-typed donors. Of the roughly 400 genotyped donors, 75% to 85% were placed in the genetic ancestry cluster associated with self-reported Caucasian donors. The study aimed to test whether signatures of past pathogen exposure could be identified by cataloging public T cell receptors. Using immunosequencing, the study profiled T cell repertoires from 666 subjects and related those repertoires to cytomegalovirus serostatus. Along with the 666-subject first cohort, a separate validation cohort of over a hundred different subjects was used. To predict cytomegalovirus infection status, the study combined high-throughput TCR immunosequencing, statistical association of individual TCRs with disease status, and machine learning. To study patterns of TCR occurrence, a later analysis re-analyzed previously published TCR beta repertoires from 650 to 750 donors and added high-resolution HLA genotyping. Rather than using new phenotypic data, the later analysis identified candidate immune exposures from TCR beta sequences and from how often those sequences occurred across donors. An earlier analysis of around 540 of the donors applied high-throughput TCR beta sequencing to assess whether each TCR beta V gene segment acted as functional or pseudogenic. Donor age, sex, ethnicity and CMV serostatus were compiled alongside the repertoire data. A later genetic analysis took genome-wide SNP genotypes for 398 of the 666 donors and used that subset as a discovery cohort. Every repertoire in the discovery cohort had been generated on one and the same sequencing platform. HLA typing covered class I and class II loci at four-digit resolution. The number of donors typed differed by locus, with roughly 620-640 for A, B, C, DRB1 and DQB1, around 560 for DQA1, about 610 for DPA1, and over 400 for DPB1. A handful of DR-DQ haplotypes were handled as single units for association and clustering because linkage in the cohort was strong. Among about 370 genotyped donors of the cohort, an average of about 240,000 unique TCR beta nucleotide sequences was sequenced per donor, of which about 18% were non-productive. General study outcomes and caveats: CMV serostatus was the only immune exposure information available for the cohort. In a later analysis, HLA-associated TCR beta chains showed more clonal expansion and lower generation probabilities than non-associated chains that were equally common. In a later analysis, more than 15,000 TCR beta sequences were associated with specific HLA alleles at a false discovery rate of 0.05. The classifier was reported to diagnose cytomegalovirus status with high specificity and sensitivity in both the original and validation cohorts. In an earlier analysis of approximately 590 of the donors, most TCR beta V segments were observed in productive rearrangements about 90% or about 30% of the time, broadly matching IMGT annotations. A few of the identified cytomegalovirus-associated TCR beta chains were confirmed in vitro to be specific for cytomegalovirus antigens. In a later genetic analysis, a missense DCLRE1C variant was associated with V-gene and J-gene trimming of TCR beta chains, and the association was replicated in an independent cohort. In a later analysis, TCR association rates were found to vary across HLA loci, with the most associated TCRs seen for DRB1 alleles and the fewest for HLA-C alleles. The authors suggested that the approach could potentially be generalized to other disease states and immunological phenotypes. Only TCR beta chains were sequenced in this cohort, and the absence of alpha or paired-chain data limited detectable features. A later analysis reported that several top co-occurrence clusters appeared linked to parvovirus B19, influenza, CMV and Epstein-Barr virus. The study gave a list of more than 150 TCR beta chains associated with cytomegalovirus. Strong co-occurrence of HLA alleles, especially DR and DQ, made assigning TCR associations to individual alleles difficult. According to a later analysis, most CMV-associated TCR beta chains appeared to be HLA-restricted, and the HLA associations seemed to be driven largely by CMV exposure. Correlated functional status among segregating V segments might be attributable to linkage disequilibrium, but an unknown experimental factor could not be ruled out. The 87-base-pair reads could not distinguish some IMGT-functional V segments, including TRBV6-2 and TRBV6-3, so those segments were excluded. In a later genetic analysis, fewer N-insertions in productive TCRs were reported among donors in an Asian-associated ancestry cluster than the approximately 670-donor mean. Because some donors lacked HLA typing at each locus, the association tests relied only on the typed subset. A further reported finding was that TCR beta sequences accurately predicted the HLA-A and HLA-B alleles for most subjects in the first cohort. A group of highly shared sequence variants was considered likely to be a technical artifact of the sequencing pipeline. Sequencing depth was assumed to be roughly uniform across donors in the presence/absence analyses, though that assumption may not hold. Because counts were too low, approximately 15 rarely observed V segments, including chromosome 9 orphons, were excluded from the earlier analysis of a few hundred of the donors. Most TCR sequences were observed very rarely across donors, whereas some public TCRs were present in many individuals.

A note on this clone: Its antigen is not yet known. No base quality values were provided; no much bigger clone lies one nucleotide off.

CDR1 and CDR2, per the germline V gene, are MGHRA and YSYEKL. V is trimmed back by 1 base and J by 2 bases, and the junction contains 1 base that no gene match accounts for. There are 17 amino acids in the CDR3, from cysteine to phenylalanine inclusive. The retained sequence is limited to the CDR3, 51 bases, with the frame set at the first base. The cohort consisted of 650 to 850 healthy bone marrow donors. At the time of sampling, all cohort members were nominally healthy, though unrecorded immune exposures were likely present. The donor tested CMV seronegative and was one of the 352 seronegative cohort members. A peripheral blood sample was collected from each donor, and TCR beta sequencing was performed on peripheral blood mononuclear cells. Genomic DNA was extracted from the blood cell samples with the Qiagen DNeasy Blood Extraction Kit. The library was prepared using the immunoSEQ multiplex PCR assay. A mixture of 60 forward primers for TCR Vbeta segments and 13 reverse primers for TCR Jbeta segments was used in the multiplex PCR. The CDR3 region of rearranged TCR beta genes was amplified from genomic DNA by a multiplex PCR assay. The Illumina HiSeq System was used to sequence the amplified TCR beta libraries as 87-base-pair reads. As for the original processing: In a later analysis, some 80 million unique TCR beta chains were counted across the 500 to 850 repertoires, and approximately 11 million of these chains were shared by at least two donors. To remove PCR and sequencing errors, raw reads were error-corrected and collapsed into unique sequences using a nearest-neighbor algorithm that merged closely related sequences. To assign V, D and J gene segments, CDR3 sequences were aligned to IMGT reference sequences. Each retained sequence needed at least a six-nucleotide match to both a V gene segment and a J gene segment. Rearrangements were called productive when the CDR3 lacked stop codons and stayed in frame with V and J; all others were non-productive. Following IMGT convention, CDR3 was defined as the stretch from the second conserved V-encoded cysteine up to the conserved J-encoded phenylalanine. The earlier analysis of approximately 500 of the donors excluded sequences that lacked an unambiguous match to a single V gene segment. An earlier analysis of several hundred of the donors called V segments functional above 56.7% productive rearrangements and segregating when the between-donor standard deviation exceeded 5%. A statistical classification framework was built to diagnose cytomegalovirus status from the catalog of TCR beta chain sequences. In a later analysis, TCR nucleotide sequences were compared against IMGT/GENE-DB human TR gene sequences so that V and J genes could be assigned. The TCRdist pipeline was used in a later analysis to assign CDR3 sequences and most-parsimonious VDJ recombination scenarios. In a later analysis, each TCR beta chain was defined by its CDR3 amino acid sequence together with its V-gene family, and reads lacking a unique V-gene family were excluded. As a way to deal with suspected cross-contamination and a sequencing artifact, a later analysis dropped 640 or so nucleotide sequences that were highly shared and had low generation probability. For each public chain, a later analysis derived a clonal expansion index from normalized ranks of inferred template counts within each repertoire. In a later analysis, generation probabilities were computed using a VDJ recombination model fitted to out-of-frame rearrangements, and the results were checked against IGoR. Hypergeometric tests were used in a later analysis to score TCR-TCR, TCR-HLA and TCR-CMV co-occurrence, with a repertoire-size bias correction applied to the TCR pairs. A later analysis estimated false discovery rates by permuting HLA or CMV assignments 20 times. In a later analysis, co-occurring TCRs were grouped with DBSCAN, and TCRdist sequence similarity was added when clustering was performed within HLA-allele-positive subsets. Co-occurrence clustering excluded repertoires with fewer than 30,000 or more than 120,000 public chains, plus five with anomalous nucleotide sharing. Entries here come from immuneACCESS through TCRdb and include only in-frame sequences with V and J called. Some clones fail to appear in such tables; in the studies checked, an unresolved V gene covers under half of the shortfall, and the cause of the remainder is unknown. V and J calls and clone size are copied from that table; D and trimming were computed from the DNA. The sample table records 100,000 to 120,000 clones; 78% of these occur just once. 1.3% of the sample goes to the ten largest clones.

The sequenced material came from PBMCs. The origin of this receptor is a man aged 25-45 years in good health and CMV-seronegative. Recombination linked TRBV4-1 to TRBJ2-6; TRBD2 matches 11 bases in the middle. The CDR3 protein is CASSQGLAGPGANVLTF. The sequenced DNA: TGCGCCAGCAGCCAAGGACTAGCGGGACCTGGGGCCAACGTCCTGACTTTC.